A single sample is the source of the 30 T cell receptor beta chains below, sequenced in a study of shared T cell receptors in the human thymus. The table came from immunoSEQ multiplex PCR; TCRdb's copy has only in-frame clones and leaves some out. The data contain 640,000 or so clones, around 87% of them singletons. These data were likewise used in another study, on human thymus T cells.

The sequencing input was thymocytes. The receptors were gathered from a boy younger than two with a congenital heart defect.

V is TRBV4-1 and J is TRBJ1-1; D is possibly TRBD1 (5 bases). CDR3 length: 16 amino acids. V was shortened by 4 bases and J by 0 bases, with 15 bases between the two germline ends. Germline values: CDR1 MGHRA, CDR2 YSYEKL. CDR3 amino acids: CASSPRKTDMNTEAFF. CDR3 bases: TGCGCCAGCAGCCCCAGGAAGACAGACATGAACACTGAAGCTTTCTTT.

This clone was seen more than once but under ten times. This specimen includes other DNA sequences encoding the same CDR3. The chain joins TRBV7-2 to TRBJ2-7; unclear D gene. The CDR3 contains 13 residues. CDR1 and CDR2 (germline): SGHTA, FQGNSA. Trimming removed 1 base from V and 1 base from J, with 5 bases in between. The CDR3 DNA reads as TGTGCCAGCAGCTTAGACAGTTCCTACGAGCAGTACTTC. As protein: CASSLDSSYEQYF.

The CDR3 is CASSSPTRTGLAGELFF. CDR3 nucleotides: TGTGCCAGCAGTTCCCCAACTAGGACAGGTCTTGCCGGGGAGCTGTTTTTT. The genes are TRBV28 and TRBJ2-2; 7 bases line up with TRBD1. From germline, CDR1 is MDHEN and CDR2 SYDVKM. V shed 4 bases, J shed 6 bases, and the junction held 14 bases outside the gene matches. CDR3 length: 17 amino acids.

The gene calls are TRBV11-2 and TRBJ2-7; 8 nucleotides align to TRBD2. CDR3 size: 17 residues. Germline V gene data show CDR1 as SGHAT and CDR2 as FQNNGV. Trimming cost V 11 bases and J 2 bases; bases outside gene matches: 20. CDR3 nucleotides: TGTGCCTGCCGGTGGGGACTAGTGGGAGGGCCGCCCTACGAGCAGTACTTC. Its protein is CACRWGLVGGPPYEQYF.

The chain links TRBV13 to TRBJ2-3; 7 positions agree with TRBD1. The CDR3 is 16 amino acids. The germline V gene encodes CDR1 PRHDT and CDR2 FYEKMQ (reference sequence). The V and J ends lost 4 bases and 0 bases, in that order; junction bases with no gene match: 7. The CDR3 region is CASSSTGTDSTDTQYF. The CDR3 region has the DNA TGTGCCAGCAGCTCAACCGGGACAGATAGCACAGATACGCAGTATTTT.

V usage is TRBV27 and J usage is TRBJ1-2; 9 bases align to TRBD1. This CDR3 has 15 amino acids. CDR1 MNHEY and CDR2 SMNVEV come from the germline V gene (reference sequence). V lost 2 bases, J lost 7 bases, and 8 bases stayed unmatched. CDR3 residues: CASSLRLGQGSGYTF. The CDR3 nucleotides read TGTGCCAGCAGTTTAAGGTTGGGACAGGGCTCTGGCTACACCTTC.

The chain employs TRBV6-6 and TRBJ1-5, with TRBD1 matching 7 bases. Looked up from germline, CDR1 is MNHNY and CDR2 is SVGAGI (reference sequence). The ends lost 6 bases at V and 6 bases at J; junction bases unmatched: 8. The CDR3 runs to 14 residues. In nucleotides, the CDR3 is TGTGCCAGCAGGGGTAGACAGGGAGGTCAGCCCCAGCATTTT. Amino acids: CASRGRQGGQPQHF.

This clone has only one observation. The CDR3 coding sequence is TGTGCCAGCAGCCCTGAGATCGCGGTTAGCACAGATACGCAGTATTTT. Amino acids: CASSPEIAVSTDTQYF. The V gene is TRBV7-8, the J gene TRBJ2-3, with D unclear. The germline V and J ends were trimmed by 5 bases and 0 bases, with 15 bases remaining between them. Looked up from germline, CDR1 is SGHVS and CDR2 is FQNEAQ. CDR3 length: 16 residues.

V and J are TRBV5-6 and TRBJ2-1, with TRBD1 matching 10 bases. The V segment lost 5 bases and the J segment 3 bases; nucleotides outside the gene matches: 11. Germline CDR1 and CDR2: SGHDT and YYEEEE. This CDR3 has 17 residues. CDR3 sequence: CASRRRQGAANYNEQFF. CDR3 coding DNA: TGTGCCAGCAGACGACGACAGGGGGCGGCTAACTACAATGAGCAGTTCTTC.

The chain combines TRBV6-1 with TRBJ1-2; 7 positions agree with TRBD1. Per germline, CDR1 MNHNS and CDR2 SASEGT. The CDR3 spans 15 residues. V gave up 6 bases and J gave up 5 bases; unmatched junction bases: 12. The DNA of the CDR3 is TGTGCCAGCAGCTTTAGCCCACAGGGGAGGTATGGCTACACCTTC. Translating it yields CASSFSPQGRYGYTF.

V and J are TRBV9 and TRBJ2-3; perhaps TRBD2 as D (6 bases). The V end was cut by 7 bases, the J end by 10 bases, with 16 bases between. Germline V lookup: CDR1 SGDLS, CDR2 YYNGEE. This CDR3 has 12 residues. The CDR3 spells CASSEAAGSQYF. The CDR3 region has the DNA TGTGCCAGCTCAGAGGCCGCGGGGTCGCAGTATTTT.

V and J are TRBV6-1 and TRBJ2-7; TRBD2 agrees at 11 bases. The CDR3 runs 17 residues. Germline CDR1 reads MNHNS; CDR2 reads SASEGT. V was clipped by 2 bases and J by 4 bases; unmatched bases: 10. The CDR3 bases are TGTGCCAGCAGTGAACCAAACACTAGCGGGAGAGTGTACGAGCAGTACTTC. Residues: CASSEPNTSGRVYEQYF.

The rearrangement uses TRBV27 and TRBJ2-5, with 10 bases aligning to TRBD1. V shed 2 bases and J 3 bases; nucleotides not matched to a gene: 6. Germline CDR1 is MNHEY and CDR2 is SMNVEV (reference sequence). The CDR3 is 16 amino acids. CDR3 region: CASSLPGTGVKETQYF. Written as DNA, the CDR3 is TGTGCCAGCAGTTTACCAGGGACAGGGGTTAAAGAGACCCAGTACTTC.

J is TRBJ2-5 and V is TRBV4-1; 10 nucleotides match TRBD2. Per the germline V gene, CDR1 is MGHRA and CDR2 is YSYEKL. The CDR3 loop spans 17 amino acids. Germline trimming cut 1 base from V and 5 bases from J; bases unmatched to any gene: 10. The CDR3 loop reads CASSQVFSGRARETQYF. CDR3 in DNA: TGCGCCAGCAGCCAAGTCTTCAGCGGGAGGGCCCGGGAGACCCAGTACTTC.

Only a few counts were recorded for this clone. The chain has TRBV7-4 and TRBJ2-2; 8 bases agree with TRBD2. The CDR3 runs 15 residues. V lost 5 bases, J lost 2 bases, and 4 bases stayed unmatched. Germline CDR1 SGHVT, CDR2 SQSDAQ. CDR3 sequence reads: CASSESGSNTGELFF. CDR3 DNA: TGTGCCAGCAGCGAAAGCGGGAGTAACACCGGGGAGCTGTTTTTT.

The chain links TRBV5-6 to TRBJ2-5, with D hard to call. V was cut by 1 base and J by 2 bases, with 6 bases left in between. Looked up from germline, CDR1 is SGHDT and CDR2 is YYEEEE. The CDR3 loop spans 13 amino acids. The DNA of the CDR3 is TGTGCCAGCAGCTTGACAGATCAAGAGACCCAGTACTTC. It codes for CASSLTDQETQYF.

V and J are TRBV28 and TRBJ2-7, with 8 bases matching TRBD1. The ends lost 5 bases at V and 6 bases at J; junction bases unmatched: 9. This CDR3 has 14 amino acids. Germline lookup yields CDR1 MDHEN and CDR2 SYDVKM. The CDR3 region is CASSTVTGDCEQYF. The CDR3 DNA sequence: TGTGCCAGCAGTACTGTGACAGGGGACTGCGAGCAGTACTTC.

The chain employs TRBV27 and TRBJ2-7, with TRBD1 identical over 7 bases. The CDR3 is 15 amino acids. Germline V lookup: CDR1 MNHEY, CDR2 SMNVEV (reference sequence). Losses at the gene ends were 4 bases for V and 4 bases for J; bases not matched to a gene: 10. The CDR3 spells CASSYSGTVSYEQYF. The CDR3 bases are TGTGCCAGCAGTTATTCCGGGACAGTAAGTTACGAGCAGTACTTC.

This rearrangement joins TRBV28 to TRBJ1-1; TRBD1 agrees at 9 bases. The CDR3 loop spans 15 amino acids. V lost 3 bases to trimming and J lost 1 base; unmatched junction nucleotides: 3. Per germline, CDR1 MDHEN and CDR2 SYDVKM. The CDR3 region has the DNA TGTGCCAGCAGTTTGGGGGACAGGGCGAACACTGAAGCTTTCTTT. This gives the protein CASSLGDRANTEAFF.

The V call is TRBV6-5, the J call TRBJ2-3; possible D gene TRBD1, 6 bases. The V end lost 5 bases, the J end lost 6 bases, and 18 bases lay between the germline ends. This CDR3 has 15 amino acids. Germline loops: CDR1 MNHEY, CDR2 SVGAGI. This CDR3 reads CASSPRGLVQDTQYF. In DNA form, the CDR3 reads TGTGCCAGCAGTCCCAGGGGATTGGTACAGGATACGCAGTATTTT.

The chain uses TRBV28 and TRBJ1-6, with D maybe TRBD1 (5 bases). CDR1 and CDR2 (germline): MDHEN, SYDVKM. V was shortened by 7 bases and J by 7 bases, with 14 bases between the two germline ends. The CDR3 covers 14 residues. The CDR3 is CASTSGEPNSPLHF. The CDR3 DNA reads TGTGCCAGCACCTCGGGGGAACCGAATTCACCCCTCCACTTT.

The rearrangement joins TRBV7-6 to TRBJ2-3; TRBD2 might be the D (5 bases). Germline loops: CDR1 SGHVS, CDR2 FNYEAQ. V dropped 8 bases and J dropped 2 bases, with 11 bases sitting between them. This CDR3 comprises 13 residues. The chain's CDR3 is CASGGLHTDTQYF. Here the CDR3 DNA reads TGTGCCAGCGGCGGACTCCACACAGATACGCAGTATTTT. The variable domain in full, completed from reference TRBV7-6 and TRBJ2-3, reads GAGVSQSPRYKVTKRGQDVALRCDPISGHVSLYWYRQALGQGPEFLTYFNYEAQQDKSGLPNDRFSAERPEGSISTLTIQRTEQRDSAMYRCASGGLHTDTQYFGPGTRLTVL.

This rearrangement joins TRBV14 to TRBJ1-1, with 10 positions matching TRBD1. V lost 4 bases, J lost 0 bases, and 11 bases stayed unmatched. The CDR3 contains 18 residues. Per germline, CDR1 SGHDN and CDR2 FVKESK. CDR3 sequence: CASSPRTGGTYMNTEAFF. The CDR3 nucleotides are TGTGCCAGCAGCCCAAGGACAGGGGGGACCTACATGAACACTGAAGCTTTCTTT.

The V gene is TRBV7-9, the J gene TRBJ2-1; D is unresolved. V lost 5 bases to trimming and J lost 5 bases, with 22 bases between them. CDR3 length equals 17 residues. Germline V gene lookup returns CDR1 SEHNR and CDR2 FQNEAQ (reference sequence). The CDR3, as DNA: TGTGCCAGCAGCCATCACCGATCCGCCTTCGGTGACAATGAGCAGTTCTTC. This gives the protein CASSHHRSAFGDNEQFF. Supplemented by reference TRBV7-9 and TRBJ2-1, the full variable domain reads DTGVSQNPRHKITKRGQNVTFRCDPISEHNRLYWYRQTLGQGPEFLTYFQNEAQLEKSRLLSDRFSAERPKGSFSTLEIQRTEQGDSAMYLCASSHHRSAFGDNEQFFGPGTRLTVL.

V gene TRBV6-1 combines with J gene TRBJ1-2; D unresolved. The CDR3 sequence is 13 residues long. Between the trimmed V and J ends, which lost 8 bases and 2 bases, there was a span of 12 bases. Germline V gene data show CDR1 as MNHNS and CDR2 as SASEGT. DNA for the CDR3: TGTGCCAGCCGGGTCCCTTTCAACTATGGCTACACCTTC. Translating it yields CASRVPFNYGYTF.

V gene TRBV6-6 combines with J gene TRBJ1-5, with 8 bases fitting TRBD1. The germline V gene encodes CDR1 MNHNY and CDR2 SVGAGI (reference sequence). This CDR3 region has 14 residues. V was pared by 5 bases and J by 5 bases, with 5 bases of the junction left unmatched. In DNA form, the CDR3 reads TGTGCCAGCAGTCGGGACAGGAAGGATCAGCCCCAGCATTTT. It yields the protein CASSRDRKDQPQHF.

This chain connects TRBV4-1 to TRBJ2-3; 7 bases agree with TRBD1. The CDR3 consists of 13 residues. Germline trimming cut 4 bases from V and 7 bases from J; bases unmatched to any gene: 5. From germline, CDR1 is MGHRA and CDR2 YSYEKL. CDR3 DNA: TGCGCCAGCAGCCTCGACAGGGATCATACGCAGTATTTT. Its protein is CASSLDRDHTQYF.

The rearrangement uses TRBV19 and TRBJ2-1; D may be TRBD2 (5 bases). The CDR3 has 16 amino acids. Between the trimmed V and J ends, which lost 5 bases and 0 bases, there was a span of 14 bases. Germline-derived CDR1 and CDR2 are LNHDA and SQIVND (reference sequence). CDR3: CASSPVSRDSYNEQFF. CDR3 nucleotides: TGTGCCAGTAGTCCTGTCTCCCGGGACTCCTACAATGAGCAGTTCTTC.

This chain uses TRBV9 with TRBJ1-3, with a possible D match to TRBD1 (5 bases). Trimming stripped 4 bases from V and 1 base from J, with 12 bases between. Per the germline V gene, CDR1 is SGDLS and CDR2 is YYNGEE. This CDR3 spans 15 amino acids. The CDR3: CASSPAGNSGNTIYF. CDR3 sequence (DNA): TGTGCCAGCAGCCCGGCAGGGAATTCTGGAAACACCATATATTTT.

The CDR3 nucleotides are TGTGCCAGCACCCCGGACAGGGTCTATGGCTACACCTTC. Its protein product is CASTPDRVYGYTF. V gene TRBV5-5 combines with J gene TRBJ1-2; 8 bases map to TRBD1. V lost 6 bases to trimming and J lost 4 bases; unmatched junction nucleotides: 5. This CDR3 is 13 amino acids long. Germline assignment: CDR1 SGHKS and CDR2 YYEKEE (reference sequence).